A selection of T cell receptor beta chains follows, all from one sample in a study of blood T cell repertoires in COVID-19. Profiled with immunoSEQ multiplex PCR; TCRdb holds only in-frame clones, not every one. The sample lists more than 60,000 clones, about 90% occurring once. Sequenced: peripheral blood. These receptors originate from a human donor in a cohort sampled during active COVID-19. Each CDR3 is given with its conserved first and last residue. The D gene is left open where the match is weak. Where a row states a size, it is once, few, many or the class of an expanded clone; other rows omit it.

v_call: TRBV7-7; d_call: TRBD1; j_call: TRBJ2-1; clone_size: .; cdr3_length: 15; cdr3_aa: CASSPDRGSYNEQFF; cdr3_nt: TGTGCTAGCAGCCCGGACAGGGGTTCCTACAATGAGCAGTTCTTC
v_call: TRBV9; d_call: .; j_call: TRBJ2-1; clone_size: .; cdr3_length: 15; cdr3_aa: CASSVVRDTNNEQFF; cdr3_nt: TGTGCCAGCAGCGTGGTCCGGGACACTAACAATGAGCAGTTCTTC
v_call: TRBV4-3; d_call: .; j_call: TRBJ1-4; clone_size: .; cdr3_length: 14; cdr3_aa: CASSRRRVNEKLFF; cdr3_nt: TGCGCCAGCAGCCGAAGGAGGGTAAATGAAAAACTGTTTTTT
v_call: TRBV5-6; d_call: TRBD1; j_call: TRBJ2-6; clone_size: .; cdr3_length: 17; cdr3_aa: CASSSYSQGAGANVLTF; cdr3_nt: TGTGCCAGCAGCTCCTATTCTCAGGGGGCTGGGGCCAACGTCCTGACTTTC
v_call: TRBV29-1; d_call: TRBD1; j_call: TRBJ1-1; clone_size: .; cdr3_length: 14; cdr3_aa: CSVETGAVGTEAFF; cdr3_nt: TGCAGCGTTGAGACAGGGGCAGTTGGGACTGAAGCTTTCTTT
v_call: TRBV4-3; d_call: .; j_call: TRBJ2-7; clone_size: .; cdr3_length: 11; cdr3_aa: CASSSSYEQYF; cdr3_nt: TGCGCCAGCAGCTCATCCTACGAGCAGTACTTC
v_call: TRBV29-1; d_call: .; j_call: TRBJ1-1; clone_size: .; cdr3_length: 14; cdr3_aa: CSVEGRVPNTEAFF; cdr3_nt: TGCAGCGTTGAAGGCCGAGTGCCGAACACTGAAGCTTTCTTT
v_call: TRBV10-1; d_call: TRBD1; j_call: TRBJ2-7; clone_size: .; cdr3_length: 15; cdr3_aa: CASSEDRDRSYEQYF; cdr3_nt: TGCGCCAGCAGTGAGGACAGGGACAGGAGCTACGAGCAGTACTTC
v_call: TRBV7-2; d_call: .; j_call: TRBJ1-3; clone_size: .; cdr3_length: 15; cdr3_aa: CASSFGTTSGNTIYF; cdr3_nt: TGTGCCAGCAGCTTCGGGACAACCTCTGGAAACACCATATATTTT
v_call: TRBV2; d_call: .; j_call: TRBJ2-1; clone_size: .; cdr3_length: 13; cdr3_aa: CASSVNTYNEQFF; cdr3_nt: TGTGCCAGCAGTGTCAATACTTACAATGAGCAGTTCTTC
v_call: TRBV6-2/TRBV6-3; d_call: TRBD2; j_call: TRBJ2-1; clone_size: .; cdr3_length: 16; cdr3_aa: CASSPTSGGYYNEQFF; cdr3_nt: TGTGCCAGCAGCCCTACTAGCGGGGGGTACTACAATGAGCAGTTCTTC
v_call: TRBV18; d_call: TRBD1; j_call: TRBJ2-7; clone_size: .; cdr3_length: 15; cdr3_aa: CASSEIQGAREEQYF; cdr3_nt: TGTGCCAGCTCTGAAATTCAGGGGGCCCGAGAGGAGCAGTACTTC
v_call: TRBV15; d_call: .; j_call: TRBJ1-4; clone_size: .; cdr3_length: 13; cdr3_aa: CATRSGANEKLFF; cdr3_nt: TGTGCCACCCGCTCAGGGGCTAATGAAAAACTGTTTTTT
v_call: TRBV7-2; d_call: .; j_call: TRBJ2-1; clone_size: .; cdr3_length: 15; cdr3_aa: CASSSVGDSYNEQFF; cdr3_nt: TGTGCCAGCAGCTCCGTCGGGGACTCCTACAATGAGCAGTTCTTC
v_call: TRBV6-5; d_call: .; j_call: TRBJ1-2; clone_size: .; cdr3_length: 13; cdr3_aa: CASRHPLGDGYTF; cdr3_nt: TGTGCCAGCAGGCATCCCCTGGGAGACGGCTACACCTTC
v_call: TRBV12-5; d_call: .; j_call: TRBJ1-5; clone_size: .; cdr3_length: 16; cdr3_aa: CASGLVLGGLRQPQHF; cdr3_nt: TGTGCTAGTGGTTTGGTCCTGGGAGGGCTACGTCAGCCCCAGCATTTT
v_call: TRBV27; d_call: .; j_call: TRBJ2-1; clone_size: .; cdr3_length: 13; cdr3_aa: CASSLPGANEQFF; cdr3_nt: TGTGCCAGCAGTTTACCAGGGGCGAATGAGCAGTTCTTC
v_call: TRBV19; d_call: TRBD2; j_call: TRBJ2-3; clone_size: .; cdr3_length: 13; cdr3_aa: CASSSSGADTQYF; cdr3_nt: TGTGCCAGTAGTTCTAGCGGGGCGGATACGCAGTATTTT
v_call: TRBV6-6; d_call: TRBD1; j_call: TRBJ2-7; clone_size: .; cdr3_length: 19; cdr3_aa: CASSRHLGQDLPDSYEQYF; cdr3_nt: TGTGCCAGCAGTCGCCACCTGGGACAGGACTTACCTGACTCCTACGAGCAGTACTTC
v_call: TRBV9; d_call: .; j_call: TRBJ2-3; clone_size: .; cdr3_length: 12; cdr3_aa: CASSLSTDTQYF; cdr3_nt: TGTGCCAGCAGCCTAAGCACAGATACGCAGTATTTT
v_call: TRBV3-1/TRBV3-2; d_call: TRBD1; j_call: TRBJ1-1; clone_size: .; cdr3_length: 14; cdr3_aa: CASSQTGQGAEAFF; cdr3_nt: TGTGCCAGCAGCCAGACAGGACAGGGAGCTGAAGCTTTCTTT
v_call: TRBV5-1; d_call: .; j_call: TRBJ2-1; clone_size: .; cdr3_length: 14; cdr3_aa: CASSWVGGYNEQFF; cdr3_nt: TGCGCCAGCAGCTGGGTCGGGGGCTACAATGAGCAGTTCTTC
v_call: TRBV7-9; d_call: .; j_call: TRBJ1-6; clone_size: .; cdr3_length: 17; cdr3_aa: CASSWRPKNAYNSPLHF; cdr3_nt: TGTGCCAGCAGCTGGCGGCCCAAGAACGCCTATAATTCACCCCTCCACTTT
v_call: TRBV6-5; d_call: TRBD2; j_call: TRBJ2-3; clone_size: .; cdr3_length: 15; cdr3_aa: CASRASGGTTDTQYF; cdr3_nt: TGTGCCAGCAGGGCAAGCGGGGGGACCACAGATACGCAGTATTTT
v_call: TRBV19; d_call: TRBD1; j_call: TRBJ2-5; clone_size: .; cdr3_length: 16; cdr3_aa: CASSILGTGGRETQYF; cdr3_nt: TGTGCCAGTAGTATTTTAGGGACAGGGGGCCGGGAGACCCAGTACTTC
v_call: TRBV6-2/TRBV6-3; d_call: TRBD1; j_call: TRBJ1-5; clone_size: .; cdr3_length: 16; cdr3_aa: CASSWGQGTRNQPQHF; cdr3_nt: TGTGCCAGCAGCTGGGGACAGGGAACCCGGAATCAGCCCCAGCATTTT
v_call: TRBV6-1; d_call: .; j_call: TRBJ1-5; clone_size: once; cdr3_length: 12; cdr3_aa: CASSELTSVQHF; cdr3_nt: TGTGCCAGCAGTGAACTTACGTCAGTCCAGCATTTT
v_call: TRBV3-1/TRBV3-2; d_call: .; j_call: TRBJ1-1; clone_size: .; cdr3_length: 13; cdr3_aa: CASSQIRNTEAFF; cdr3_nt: TGTGCCAGCAGCCAAATTAGGAACACTGAAGCTTTCTTT
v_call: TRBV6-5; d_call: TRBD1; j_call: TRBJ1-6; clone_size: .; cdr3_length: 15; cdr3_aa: CASRTGTGFPSPLHF; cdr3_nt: TGTGCCAGCAGAACCGGGACAGGGTTTCCTTCACCCCTCCACTTT
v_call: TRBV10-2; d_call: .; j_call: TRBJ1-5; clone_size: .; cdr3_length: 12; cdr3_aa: CASSDAGQPQHF; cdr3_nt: TGCGCCAGCAGTGACGCGGGTCAGCCCCAGCATTTT
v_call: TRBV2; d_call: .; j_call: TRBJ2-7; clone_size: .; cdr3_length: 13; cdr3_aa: CAVYRDTPPQQYF; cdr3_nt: TGTGCCGTCTACCGGGACACCCCGCCGCAGCAGTACTTC
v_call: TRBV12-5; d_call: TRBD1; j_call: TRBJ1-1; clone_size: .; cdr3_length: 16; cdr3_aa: CASGLEMGQLNTEAFF; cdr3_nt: TGTGCTAGTGGTTTGGAAATGGGACAGTTGAACACTGAAGCTTTCTTT
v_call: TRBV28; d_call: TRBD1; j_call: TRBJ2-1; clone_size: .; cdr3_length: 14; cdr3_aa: CASSPYHRGGEQFF; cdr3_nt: TGTGCCAGCAGTCCTTACCACAGGGGCGGTGAGCAGTTCTTC
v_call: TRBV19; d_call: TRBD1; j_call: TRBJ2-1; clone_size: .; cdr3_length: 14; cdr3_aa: CASSTGQSSGEQFF; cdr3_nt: TGTGCCAGTAGTACGGGACAGTCGAGCGGTGAGCAGTTCTTC
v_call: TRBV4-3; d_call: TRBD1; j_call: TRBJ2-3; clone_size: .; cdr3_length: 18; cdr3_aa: CASSQDSPDRGFSDTQYF; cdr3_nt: TGCGCCAGCAGCCAAGATTCGCCGGACAGGGGGTTTTCAGATACGCAGTATTTT
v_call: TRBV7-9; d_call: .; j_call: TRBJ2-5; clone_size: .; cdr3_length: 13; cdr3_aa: CASSLLGQETQYF; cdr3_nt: TGTGCCAGCAGTTTACTAGGCCAAGAGACCCAGTACTTC
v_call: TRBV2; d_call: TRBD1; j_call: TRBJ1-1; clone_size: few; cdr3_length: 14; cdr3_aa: CASTRQGWNTEAFF; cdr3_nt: TGTGCCAGCACCAGACAGGGGTGGAACACTGAAGCTTTCTTT
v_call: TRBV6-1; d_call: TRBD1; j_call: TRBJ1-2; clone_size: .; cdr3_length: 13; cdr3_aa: CASSDPTGVGYTF; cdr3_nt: TGTGCCAGCAGTGACCCTACAGGGGTCGGCTACACCTTC
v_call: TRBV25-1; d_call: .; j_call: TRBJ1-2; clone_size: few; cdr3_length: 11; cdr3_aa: CASRMGGGYTF; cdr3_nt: TGTGCCAGCAGAATGGGAGGGGGCTACACCTTC
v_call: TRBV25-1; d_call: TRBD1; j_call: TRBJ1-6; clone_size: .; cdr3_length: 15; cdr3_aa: CASSESGQGLPPLHF; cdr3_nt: TGTGCCAGCAGTGAATCCGGACAGGGGTTGCCACCCCTCCACTTT
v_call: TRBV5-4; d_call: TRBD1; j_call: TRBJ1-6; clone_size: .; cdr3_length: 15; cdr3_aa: CASSFYDRDYSPLHF; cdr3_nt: TGTGCCAGCAGCTTCTACGACAGGGATTATTCACCCCTCCACTTT
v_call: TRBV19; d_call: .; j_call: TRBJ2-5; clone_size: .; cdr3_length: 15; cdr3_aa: CASSIAPPVGETQYF; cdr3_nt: TGTGCCAGTAGTATAGCCCCCCCGGTCGGGGAGACCCAGTACTTC